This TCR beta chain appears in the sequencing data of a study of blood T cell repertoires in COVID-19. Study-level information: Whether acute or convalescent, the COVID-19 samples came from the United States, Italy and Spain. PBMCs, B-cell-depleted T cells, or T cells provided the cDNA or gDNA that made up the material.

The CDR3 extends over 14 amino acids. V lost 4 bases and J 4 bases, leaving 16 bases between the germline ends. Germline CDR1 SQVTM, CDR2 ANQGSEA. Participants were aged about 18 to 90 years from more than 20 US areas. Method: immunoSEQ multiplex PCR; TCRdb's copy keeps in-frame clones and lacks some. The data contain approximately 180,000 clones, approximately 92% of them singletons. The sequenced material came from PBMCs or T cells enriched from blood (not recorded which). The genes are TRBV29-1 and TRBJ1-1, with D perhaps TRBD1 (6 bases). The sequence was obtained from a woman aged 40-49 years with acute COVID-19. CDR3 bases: TGCAGCGTTGGGGCAGGGGATTGGCGCACTGAAGCTTTCTTT. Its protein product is CSVGAGDWRTEAFF. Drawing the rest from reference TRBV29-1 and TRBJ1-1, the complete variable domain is SAVISQKPSRDICQRGTSLTIQCQVDSQVTMMFWYRQQPGQSLTLIATANQGSEATYESGFVIDKFPISRPNLTFSTLTVSNMSPEDSSIYLCSVGAGDWRTEAFFGQGTRLTVV.